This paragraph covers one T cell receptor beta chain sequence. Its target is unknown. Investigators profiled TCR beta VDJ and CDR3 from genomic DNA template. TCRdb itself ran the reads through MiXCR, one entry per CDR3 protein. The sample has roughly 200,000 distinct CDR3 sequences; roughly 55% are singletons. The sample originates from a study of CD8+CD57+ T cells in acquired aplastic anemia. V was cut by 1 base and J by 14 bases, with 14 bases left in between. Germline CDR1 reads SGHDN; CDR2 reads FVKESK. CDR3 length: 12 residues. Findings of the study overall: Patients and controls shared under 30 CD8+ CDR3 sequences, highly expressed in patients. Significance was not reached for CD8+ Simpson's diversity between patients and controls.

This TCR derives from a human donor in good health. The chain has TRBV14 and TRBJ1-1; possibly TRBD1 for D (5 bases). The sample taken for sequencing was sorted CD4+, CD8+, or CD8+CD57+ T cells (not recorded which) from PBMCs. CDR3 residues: CASSQGWTGVFF. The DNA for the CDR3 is TGTGCCAGCAGCCAAGGGTGGACGGGGGTGTTCTTT.